There are many counts of the clone carrying this T cell receptor (beta chain). Amplification yielded TCR beta CDR3 regions, with RNA transcripts as the source. TCR CDR3 underwent first-round RT-PCR with the HTBI primer set. TCRdb reprocessed the multiplex PCR reads via MiXCR and lists one record per CDR3 protein. This table has 600,000 to 700,000 distinct CDR3 sequences, about 15% appearing once. This entry comes from a study of T cells in Graves' hyperthyroidism and ophthalmopathy. Study background: Peripheral blood was collected at initial diagnosis, before any treatment.

There are 14 residues in the CDR3. Per the germline V gene, CDR1 is MNHEY and CDR2 is SVGEGT. Trimming took 6 bases from V and 7 from J, leaving 13 bases between them. This receptor was taken from a woman aged 40 to 55 with Graves' ophthalmopathy. The rearrangement uses TRBV6-2 or TRBV6-3 and TRBJ1-6; D may be TRBD1 (6 bases). The sequenced sample was blood. CDR3 sequence reads: CASRDRPSNSPLHF. As DNA, the CDR3 is TGTGCCAGCAGGGACAGACCTTCAAATTCACCCCTCCACTTT.